This TCR beta chain was documented in a study of blood T cells in healthy people across ages (dated by TCRdb to 2014 to 2015). Regarding the complete study: In model experiments, roughly one uniquely barcoded TCR beta cDNA molecule per two T cells was captured by template switching. Using deep sequencing normalized with unique cDNA molecular identifiers, the study measured how TCR beta repertoire diversity changes with age. Two additional independent replicas of 1 million unique cDNA reads from the same blood draw were analyzed for two donors (one aged 18 to 30 and one aged 80 or older). Donors were grouped into four age groups: young (average roughly 15 years), middle-aged (39), aged (62) and long-lived (about 90). To avoid experimental bias, donors of different ages were distributed randomly across sequencing lanes. Paper-wide results and their limitations: Observed TCR beta diversity per million T cells fell roughly linearly with age, and a significant reduction was already apparent by age around 44. Estimates of total diversity based on one million sequenced T cells were considered lower bounds and underestimates. Compared with the aged group, the long-lived group had more naive CD4+ T cells, fewer expanded clones and increased TCR diversity, a pattern suggesting age selection. Because profiling used bulk unsorted PBMCs, naive and antigen-experienced compartments could not be compared conclusively. The percentage of naive T cells measured by flow cytometry correlated strongly with observed TCR beta diversity. The CMV infection status of donors was not known, potentially confounding age-related changes in expanded clonotypes.

The donors were under 40 Caucasian individuals from Russia, aged 6 to 90 years, who were systemically healthy. Ten milliliters of peripheral blood were drawn from each donor into EDTA-treated Vacutainer tubes. PBMCs were isolated by Ficoll-Paque density-gradient centrifugation, with at least 6 million obtained per sample. Total RNA, at least 6 micrograms per sample, was extracted from PBMCs with Trizol reagent. For every donor, an aliquot of PBMCs went through flow cytometry to measure the percentages of naive CD45RAhigh/CD27high T cells. Its CDR3 holds 15 amino acids, cysteine through phenylalanine. The entry retains the CDR3 DNA only, 45 bases that are in frame from base 1. To prepare the library, 5' RACE was applied. The instrument given in TCRdb is Illumina HiSeq 2500. A second about 7 to 12 cycle PCR used a sample-barcoded 5' primer and a J-beta primer mix. Each TCR beta cDNA molecule received a unique molecular identifier from a template-switch 5' adaptor carrying 12 random nucleotides. Each sample yielded at least 2.5 million CDR3-containing paired-end reads. First-strand cDNA synthesis was performed from all RNA using the Mint cDNA synthesis kit, with priming by a TRBC-specific oligonucleotide. After uracil-DNA glycosylase treatment, a first 18-cycle PCR used universal primers M1SS and BC2_uni_R on all cDNA. Per the original workflow: Each sample was normalized by randomly selecting 1 million high-quality reads, each carrying a distinct molecular identifier. Instead of being binned into consensus sequences, reads that shared molecular identifiers were thrown out. CDR3 identification, clonotype clustering and error correction used MiTCR with a Q25 quality threshold and the strictest error-elimination algorithm. Lower-bound total TCR beta diversity was estimated with a nonparametric unseen species model using Euler transformation. Starting from the raw public reads, TCRdb applied fastp trimming at Q25, assembled clones with MiXCR and retained in-frame beta chains. Every CDR3 protein is listed once, alongside the most common genes and DNA of its rows. The V and J calls and clone size come from TCRdb's table, not from the authors' own analysis. The sample yields about a million distinct CDR3 sequences; just over 50% were counted once. The top ten hold about a fifth of the sample.

With regard to this clonotype: Its recognized antigen is unknown. An end of the junction differs from the germline gene, which may be a read error.

This TCR was sampled from a woman aged 55 to 70 in good health. Rearrangement joined TRBV12-3 or TRBV12-4 to TRBJ2-7; tentative D gene TRBD1, with 5 bases matching. Source material: blood. The nucleotide sequence reads TGTGCCAACAGTTACTACAGGTTCCTTCCCTACGAGCAGTACTTC. Its translation is CANSYYRFLPYEQYF.